The table lists the clone carrying this T cell receptor beta chain with a count of one. The antigen is unknown. 60 Vbeta and 13 Jbeta primers were used in PCR. Study processing details: Counted up in a later analysis, unique TCR beta chains came to about 80 million, with 9.5 million to 13 million shared. Generated by immunoSEQ multiplex PCR, the TCRdb table keeps only in-frame clones and is missing some. The V and J calls and clone size come from that table; D and trimming were worked out from the DNA. The table has some 170,000 clones, 70% to 90% seen once. The data originate from a study of cytomegalovirus exposure and HLA in healthy donors. General observations from the study: The study had only CMV serostatus as immune exposure information. Later on, an analysis showed TCR association rates differing by HLA locus, with DRB1 the most and HLA-C the fewest.

Germline V gives CDR1 SEHNR, CDR2 FQNEAQ (reference sequence). The CDR3 is 10 amino acids. The germline V and J ends were trimmed by 4 bases and 8 bases, with 4 bases remaining between them. The sequencing sample was made of PBMCs. This chain joins TRBV7-9 and TRBJ2-3; D is ambiguous. The origin of this receptor is a woman aged 25 to 45 in good health and CMV-seropositive. The CDR3 DNA reads TGTGCCAGCAGCTATCGTACGCAGTATTTT. This gives the protein CASSYRTQYF.